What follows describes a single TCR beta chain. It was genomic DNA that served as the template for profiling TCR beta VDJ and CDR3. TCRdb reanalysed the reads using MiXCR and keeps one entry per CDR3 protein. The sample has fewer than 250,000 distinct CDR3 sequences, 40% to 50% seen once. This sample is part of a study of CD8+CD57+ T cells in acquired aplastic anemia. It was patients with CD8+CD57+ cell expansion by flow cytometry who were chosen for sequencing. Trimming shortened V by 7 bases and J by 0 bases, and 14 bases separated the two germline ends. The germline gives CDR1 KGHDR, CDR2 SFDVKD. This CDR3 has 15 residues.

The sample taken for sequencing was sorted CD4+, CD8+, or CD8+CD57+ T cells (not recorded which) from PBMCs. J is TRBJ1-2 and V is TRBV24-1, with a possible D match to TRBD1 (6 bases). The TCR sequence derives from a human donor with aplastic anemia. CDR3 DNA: TGTGCCACCAGCGATACAGGGACCTCTAACTATGGCTACACCTTC. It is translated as CATSDTGTSNYGYTF.